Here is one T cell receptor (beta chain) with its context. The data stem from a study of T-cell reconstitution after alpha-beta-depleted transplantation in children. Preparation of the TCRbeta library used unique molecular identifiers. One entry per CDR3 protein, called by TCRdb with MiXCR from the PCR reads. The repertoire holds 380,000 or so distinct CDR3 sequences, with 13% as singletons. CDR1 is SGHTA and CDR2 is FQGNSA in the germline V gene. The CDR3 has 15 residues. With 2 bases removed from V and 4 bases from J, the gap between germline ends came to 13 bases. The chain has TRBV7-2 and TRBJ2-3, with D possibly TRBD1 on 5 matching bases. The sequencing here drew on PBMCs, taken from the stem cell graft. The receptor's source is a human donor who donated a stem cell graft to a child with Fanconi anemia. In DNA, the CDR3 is TGTGCCAGCAGCTTATTGGGCAGGGCAGCAGATACGCAGTATTTT. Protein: CASSLLGRAADTQYF.